Included here is one T cell receptor beta chain sequence, with context. Its antigen specificity is not known. At one boundary the junction diverges from the germline segment, which might be a read error. The data were obtained in a study of cytomegalovirus exposure and HLA in healthy donors (dated by TCRdb to about 2017). Looking at the study overall: According to an earlier analysis of a few hundred of the donors, about 179 million T cells yielded 117 million unique TCR beta sequences and about 300 Gb of sequence data. Approximately 310 gigabases of sequencing data and approximately 85 million unique TCR sequences were included in an early release covering 500 to 750 HLA-typed donors. Of the 300 to 500 genotyped donors, less than 90% were placed in the genetic ancestry cluster associated with self-reported Caucasian donors. The study was designed to test whether signatures of past pathogen exposure could be identified by cataloging public T cell receptors. The study used immunosequencing to profile the T cell repertoires of approximately 690 subjects and linked those repertoires to cytomegalovirus serostatus. In addition to the first cohort of 666 subjects, a separate validation cohort of over 90 different subjects was used. High-throughput TCR immunosequencing, statistical association of individual TCRs with disease status, and machine learning were combined to predict cytomegalovirus infection status. A later analysis re-analyzed previously published TCR beta repertoires from about 600 donors and added high-resolution HLA genotyping to study TCR occurrence patterns. Rather than using new phenotypic data, the later analysis identified candidate immune exposures from TCR beta sequences and from how often those sequences occurred across donors. To decide whether each TCR beta V gene segment behaved as functional or pseudogenic, an earlier analysis of some 570 of the donors relied on high-throughput TCR beta sequencing. Donor age, sex, ethnicity and CMV serostatus were compiled together with the repertoire data. A later genetic analysis took genome-wide SNP genotypes for about 65% of the roughly 670 donors and used that subset as a discovery cohort. Every repertoire in the discovery cohort had been generated on one and the same sequencing platform. Both class I and class II loci were covered by HLA typing, at four-digit resolution. The number of typed donors differed by locus: about 620-640 for A, B, C, DRB1 and DQB1; 500 to 550 for DQA1; approximately 600 for DPA1; and some 450 for DPB1. About five DR-DQ haplotypes were treated as single units for association and clustering because of strong linkage in the cohort. Among some 410 genotyped donors of the cohort, an average of approximately 240,000 unique TCR beta nucleotide sequences were sequenced per donor, around 20% of them non-productive.

The cohort comprised some 700 healthy bone marrow donors. At the time of sampling, all cohort members were nominally healthy, though unrecorded immune exposures were likely present. The donor was CMV seronegative and belonged to the group of approximately 320 seronegative cohort members. A peripheral blood sample was collected from each donor, and TCR beta sequencing was performed on peripheral blood mononuclear cells. The Qiagen DNeasy Blood Extraction Kit was used to extract genomic DNA from the blood cell samples. The paper as a whole reports these results and caveats: The classifier was reported to diagnose cytomegalovirus status with high specificity and sensitivity in both the original cohort and the validation cohort. An association between a missense DCLRE1C variant and V-gene and J-gene trimming of TCR beta chains was found in a later genetic analysis and replicated in an independent cohort. In a later analysis, several top co-occurrence clusters were reported to appear linked to parvovirus B19, influenza, CMV and Epstein-Barr virus. The authors suggested that the approach could potentially be extended to other disease states and immunological phenotypes. A further reported finding was that TCR beta sequences accurately predicted the HLA-A and HLA-B alleles for most subjects in the first cohort. In a later analysis, most CMV-associated TCR beta chains were found to appear HLA-restricted, with HLA associations seemingly driven largely by CMV exposure. HLA typing was unavailable for some donors at each locus, so association tests used only the typed subset. The only immune exposure information available for the cohort was CMV serostatus. In a later analysis, TCR association rates were found to vary across HLA loci, with the most associated TCRs seen for DRB1 alleles and the fewest for HLA-C alleles. Strong co-occurrence of HLA alleles, especially DR and DQ, made assigning TCR associations to individual alleles difficult. Compared with equally common non-associated chains, HLA-associated TCR beta chains in a later analysis were more clonally expanded and had lower generation probabilities. The 87-base-pair reads could not distinguish some IMGT-functional V segments, including TRBV6-2 and TRBV6-3, so those segments were excluded. Specific HLA alleles were associated with around 18,000 TCR beta sequences at a false discovery rate of 0.05 in a later analysis. In a later genetic analysis, fewer N-insertions in productive TCRs were reported among donors in an Asian-associated ancestry cluster than the roughly 710-donor mean. The presence/absence analyses assumed that sequencing depth was roughly uniform across donors, and that assumption may not be true. Only TCR beta chains were sequenced in this cohort, and the absence of alpha or paired-chain data limited detectable features. A group of highly shared sequence variants was considered likely to be a technical artifact of the sequencing pipeline. Most TCR sequences were seen in very few donors, while some public TCRs were found in many individuals. In an earlier analysis of under 600 of the donors, most TCR beta V segments were observed in productive rearrangements about 90% or about 30% of the time, broadly matching IMGT annotations. Around 16 rarely observed V segments, including chromosome 9 orphons, were excluded from the earlier analysis of some 590 of the donors because counts were too low. Linkage disequilibrium might explain the correlated functional status among segregating V segments, but an unknown experimental factor could not be excluded. In vitro tests confirmed that a few of the cytomegalovirus-associated TCR beta chains recognize cytomegalovirus antigens. A total of 150 or so TCR beta chains were listed by the study as associated with cytomegalovirus.

Measured from the cysteine to the phenylalanine, the CDR3 is 13 residues long. Just CDR3 DNA is preserved here, 39 bases in frame from base 1. In the germline V gene (reference sequence), CDR1 corresponds to SSHAT and CDR2 to FNYEAQ. Library preparation employed the immunoSEQ multiplex PCR assay. A mixture of 60 forward primers for TCR Vbeta segments and 13 reverse primers for TCR Jbeta segments was used in the multiplex PCR. The CDR3 region of rearranged TCR beta genes was amplified from genomic DNA with a multiplex PCR assay. On the Illumina HiSeq System, the amplified TCR beta libraries were sequenced as 87-base-pair reads. The authors' pipeline ran thus. A later analysis tallied around 82 million unique TCR beta chains across the 666 repertoires, and some 12 million of those chains were shared by two or more donors. Raw reads were error-corrected and collapsed into unique sequences by a nearest-neighbor algorithm in which closely related sequences were merged to remove PCR and sequencing errors. Alignment of CDR3 sequences to IMGT reference sequences was used to assign V, D and J gene segments. For a sequence to be retained, at least a six-nucleotide match to both a V gene segment and a J gene segment was required. A rearrangement counted as productive if the CDR3 had no stop codons and remained in frame with V and J, and every other rearrangement counted as non-productive. Following IMGT convention, CDR3 was defined as the stretch from the second conserved V-encoded cysteine to the conserved J-encoded phenylalanine. In an earlier analysis of around 540 of the donors, sequences lacking an unambiguous match to a single V gene segment were excluded. An earlier analysis of 500 to 600 of the donors classified V segments as functional when productive rearrangements were above 56.7% and as segregating when the standard deviation between donors was above 5%. To diagnose cytomegalovirus status from the catalog of TCR beta chain sequences, a statistical classification framework was built. In a later analysis, TCR nucleotide sequences were compared against IMGT/GENE-DB human TR gene sequences so that V and J genes could be assigned. The TCRdist pipeline was used in a later analysis to assign CDR3 sequences and most-parsimonious VDJ recombination scenarios. In a later analysis, every TCR beta chain was defined by the combination of its CDR3 amino acid sequence and its V-gene family, and reads without a unique V-gene family were dropped. To address suspected cross-contamination and a sequencing artifact, a later analysis removed approximately 590 highly shared, low-generation-probability nucleotide sequences. In a later analysis, a clonal expansion index for each public chain was calculated from normalized within-repertoire ranks of inferred template counts. Generation probabilities in a later analysis came from a VDJ recombination model fitted to out-of-frame rearrangements, and those results were checked against IGoR. In a later analysis, TCR-TCR, TCR-HLA and TCR-CMV co-occurrence was scored with hypergeometric tests, and a repertoire-size bias correction was applied to TCR pairs. To estimate false discovery rates, a later analysis permuted the HLA or CMV assignments 20 times. In a later analysis, co-occurring TCRs were grouped using DBSCAN, with TCRdist sequence similarity added in when clustering inside HLA-allele-positive subsets. Repertoires with fewer than 30,000 or more than 120,000 public chains, plus five repertoires with anomalous nucleotide sharing, were excluded from co-occurrence clustering. The table was pulled from immuneACCESS by TCRdb, which kept in-frame rearrangements only. Such tables lose some clones; where checked, under half of the loss comes from unresolved V genes, and the rest has no known cause. That table furnishes V, J and clone size, whereas the DNA furnished D and trimming. This sample's table carries 45,000 to 60,000 clones. The ten largest clones capture roughly 17% of the sample.

Sequencing was carried out using PBMCs. The receptor chain draws on TRBV7-7 and TRBJ2-1; 5 matching bases give a weak D call of TRBD1. The source is a male donor in good health and CMV-seronegative. The DNA sequence follows: TGTGCTAGCAGCGCCGACAGCCAGGATGAGCAGTTCTTC. Its protein is CASSADSQDEQFF. This CDR3, with the reference TRBV7-7 and TRBJ2-1 proteins standing in past its ends, gives the full variable domain GAGVSQSPRYKVTKRGQDVTLRCDPISSHATLYWYQQALGQGPEFLTYFNYEAQPDKSGLPSDRFSAERPEGSISTLTIQRTEQRDSAMYRCASSADSQDEQFFGPGTRLTVL.